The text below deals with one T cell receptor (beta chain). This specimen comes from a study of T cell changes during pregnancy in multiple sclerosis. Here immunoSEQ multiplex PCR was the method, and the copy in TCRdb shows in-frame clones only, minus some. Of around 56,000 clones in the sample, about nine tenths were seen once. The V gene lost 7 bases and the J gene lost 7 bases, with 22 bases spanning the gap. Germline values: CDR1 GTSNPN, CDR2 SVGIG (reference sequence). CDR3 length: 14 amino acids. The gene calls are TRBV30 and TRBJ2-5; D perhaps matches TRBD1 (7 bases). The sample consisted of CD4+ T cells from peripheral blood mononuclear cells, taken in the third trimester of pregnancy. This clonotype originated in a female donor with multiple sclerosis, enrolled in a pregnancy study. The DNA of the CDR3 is TGTGCCTACCAGGTGGGGGGCTGGGACAGGACCCAGTACTTC. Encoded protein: CAYQVGGWDRTQYF.